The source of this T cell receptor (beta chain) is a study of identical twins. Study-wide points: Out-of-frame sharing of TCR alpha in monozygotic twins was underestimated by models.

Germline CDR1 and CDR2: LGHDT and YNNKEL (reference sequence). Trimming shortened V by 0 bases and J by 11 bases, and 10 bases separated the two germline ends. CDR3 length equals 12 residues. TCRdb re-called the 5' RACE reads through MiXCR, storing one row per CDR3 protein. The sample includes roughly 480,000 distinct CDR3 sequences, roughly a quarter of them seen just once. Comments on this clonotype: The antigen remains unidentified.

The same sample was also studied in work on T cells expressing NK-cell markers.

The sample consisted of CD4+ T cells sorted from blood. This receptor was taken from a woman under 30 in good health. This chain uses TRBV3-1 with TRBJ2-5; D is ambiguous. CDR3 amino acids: CASSQEVRAQYF. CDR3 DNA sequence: TGTGCCAGCAGCCAAGAGGTCCGGGCTCAGTACTTC.